Below, one TCR beta chain is given with its context. This sample is part of a study of blood T cell repertoires in COVID-19. About the study: Samples representing acute and convalescent COVID-19 were sourced from the United States, Italy and Spain. Nucleic acid was either cDNA or gDNA, and it came from T cells, B-cell-depleted T cells, or PBMCs.

The protocol was immunoSEQ multiplex PCR, while the TCRdb copy is restricted to in-frame clones and leaves out a portion. The table shows approximately 40,000 clones, with around four fifths occurring only once. V dropped 8 bases and J dropped 2 bases, with 13 bases sitting between them. The CDR3 sequence is 13 residues long. The clonotype comes from a human donor in a cohort sampled during active COVID-19. Sequencing was done on a sample of peripheral blood. The chain carries TRBV12-3 or TRBV12-4 and TRBJ2-7, with D maybe TRBD2 (6 bases). The CDR3 DNA follows: TGTGCCAGCGGACGGGACTTTGCCTACGAGCAGTACTTC. It yields the protein CASGRDFAYEQYF.